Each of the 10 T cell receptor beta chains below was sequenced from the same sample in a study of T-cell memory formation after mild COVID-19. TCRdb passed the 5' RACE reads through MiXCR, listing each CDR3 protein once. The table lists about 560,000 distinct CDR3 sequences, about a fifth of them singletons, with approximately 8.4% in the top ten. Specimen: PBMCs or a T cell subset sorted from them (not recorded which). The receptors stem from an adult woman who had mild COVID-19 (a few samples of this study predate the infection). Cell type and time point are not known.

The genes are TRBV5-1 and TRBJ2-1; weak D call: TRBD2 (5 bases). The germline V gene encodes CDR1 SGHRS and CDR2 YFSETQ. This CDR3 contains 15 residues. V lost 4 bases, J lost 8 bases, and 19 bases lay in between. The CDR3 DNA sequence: TGCGCCAGCAGCCTCGGACTGCCGGGGATTTATGAGCAGTTCTTC. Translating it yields CASSLGLPGIYEQFF.

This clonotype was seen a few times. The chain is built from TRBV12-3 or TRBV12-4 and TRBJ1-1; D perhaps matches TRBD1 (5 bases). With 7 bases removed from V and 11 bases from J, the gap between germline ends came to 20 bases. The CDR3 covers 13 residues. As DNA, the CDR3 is TGTGCCAGCACCCGGGACGGCTCTAGTTGGGCTTTCTTT. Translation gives CASTRDGSSWAFF.

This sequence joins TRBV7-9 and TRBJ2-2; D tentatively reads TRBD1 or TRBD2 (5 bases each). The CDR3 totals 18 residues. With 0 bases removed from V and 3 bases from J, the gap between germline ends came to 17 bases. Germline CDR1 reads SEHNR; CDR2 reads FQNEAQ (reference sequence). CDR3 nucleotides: TGTGCCAGCAGCTTAGCGGACGGATGGGGACCTTACACCGGGGAGCTGTTTTTT. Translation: CASSLADGWGPYTGELFF.

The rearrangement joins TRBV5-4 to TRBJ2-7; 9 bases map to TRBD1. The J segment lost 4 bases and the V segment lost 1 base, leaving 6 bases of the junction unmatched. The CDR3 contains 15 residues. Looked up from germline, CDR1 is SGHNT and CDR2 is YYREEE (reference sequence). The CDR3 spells CASSLMGQGDYEQYF. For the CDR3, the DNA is TGTGCCAGCAGCTTGATGGGACAGGGTGATTACGAGCAGTACTTC.

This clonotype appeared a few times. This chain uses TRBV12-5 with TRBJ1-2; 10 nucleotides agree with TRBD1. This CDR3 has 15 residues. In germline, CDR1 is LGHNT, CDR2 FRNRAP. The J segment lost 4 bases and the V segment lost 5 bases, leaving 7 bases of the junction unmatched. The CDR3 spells CASGRSGQGVYGYTF. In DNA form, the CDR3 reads TGTGCTAGTGGTCGATCCGGACAGGGGGTCTATGGCTACACCTTC.

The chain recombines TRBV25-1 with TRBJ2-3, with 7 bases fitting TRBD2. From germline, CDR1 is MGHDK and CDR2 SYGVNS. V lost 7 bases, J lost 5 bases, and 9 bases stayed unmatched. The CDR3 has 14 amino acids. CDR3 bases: TGTGCCAGCACAGGTGGACTAGATATAGATACGCAGTATTTT. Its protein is CASTGGLDIDTQYF.

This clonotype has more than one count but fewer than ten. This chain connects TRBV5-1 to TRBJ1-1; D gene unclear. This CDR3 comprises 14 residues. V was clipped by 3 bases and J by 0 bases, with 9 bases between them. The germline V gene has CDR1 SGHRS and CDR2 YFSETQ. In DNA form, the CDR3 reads TGCGCCAGCAGCTCCGTCAAGATGAACACTGAAGCTTTCTTT. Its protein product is CASSSVKMNTEAFF.

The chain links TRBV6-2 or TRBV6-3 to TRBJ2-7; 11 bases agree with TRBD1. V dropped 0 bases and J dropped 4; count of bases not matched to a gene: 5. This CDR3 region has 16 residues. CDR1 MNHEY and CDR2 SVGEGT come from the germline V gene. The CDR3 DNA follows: TGTGCCAGCAGTTACTCGAAGGACAGGGGGCAATACGAGCAGTACTTC. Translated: CASSYSKDRGQYEQYF.

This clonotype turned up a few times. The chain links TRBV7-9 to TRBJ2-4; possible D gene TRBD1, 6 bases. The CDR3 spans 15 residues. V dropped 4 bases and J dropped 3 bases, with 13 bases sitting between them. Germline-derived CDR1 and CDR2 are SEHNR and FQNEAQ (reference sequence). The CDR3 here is CASSSRQDLKNIQYF. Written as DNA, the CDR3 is TGTGCCAGCAGCTCCAGACAGGACCTCAAAAACATTCAGTACTTC. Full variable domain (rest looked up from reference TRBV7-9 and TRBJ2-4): DTGVSQNPRHKITKRGQNVTFRCDPISEHNRLYWYRQTLGQGPEFLTYFQNEAQLEKSRLLSDRFSAERPKGSFSTLEIQRTEQGDSAMYLCASSSRQDLKNIQYFGAGTRLSVL.

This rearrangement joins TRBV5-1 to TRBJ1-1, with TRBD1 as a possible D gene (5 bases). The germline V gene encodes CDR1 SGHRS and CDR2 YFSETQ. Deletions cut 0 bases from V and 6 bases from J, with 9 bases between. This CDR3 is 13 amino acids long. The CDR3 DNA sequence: TGCGCCAGCAGCTTGGTTGGGGCAGCTGAAGCTTTCTTT. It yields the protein CASSLVGAAEAFF.